Below, one T cell receptor (beta chain) is given with its context. Its target is not known. The data were obtained in a study of cytomegalovirus exposure and HLA in healthy donors. Overall study findings and caveats: The sole available immune exposure information was CMV serostatus. It was shown in a later analysis that HLA-associated TCR beta chains were more clonally expanded than other, equally common chains.

Both 60 Vbeta primers and 13 Jbeta primers went into the PCR. Some clones are missing from TCRdb's copy, which holds only in-frame ones; the method was immunoSEQ multiplex PCR. Of around 190,000 clones listed, roughly 80% are singletons. This sequence was found in a woman aged 45-60 years in good health and CMV-seronegative. The specimen sequenced was PBMCs.

The CDR3 nucleotides are TGTGCCAGCACCCCAGGGATGAACACTGAAGCTTTCTTT. Translating gives CASTPGMNTEAFF. This chain uses TRBV9 with TRBJ1-1; possible D gene TRBD1, 5 bases. The ends were cut back, 6 bases at V and 0 bases at J, with 9 bases in the middle. Germline lookup yields CDR1 SGDLS and CDR2 YYNGEE. The CDR3 sequence is 13 residues long.